This record covers a single TCR beta chain. The antigen this receptor binds is unknown. No per-base quality is available; no much larger clone lies one base away. The germline V gene supplies CDR1 MDHEN and CDR2 SYDVKM. Trimming takes 5 bases from V and 1 base from J, and the germline ends sit 9 bases apart. The CDR3 measures 13 amino acids from cysteine to phenylalanine. Just CDR3 DNA is preserved here, 39 bases in frame from base 1. Using the deep immunoSEQ assay, multiplex PCR amplified TCR CDR3 regions from genomic DNA. Extracted genomic DNA from each cell subset was spread evenly across all wells of several immunoSEQ 96-well plates, with each plate serving as a replicate. For sorted subsets, approximately 190 ng of genomic DNA, equivalent to around 31,000 T cell genomes, went into each replicate PCR. Purified libraries were quantified with a Qubit 3.0 fluorometer, sized on a Bioanalyzer 2100, and re-quantified with the KAPA Library Quantification kit. A separate single-read 150-cycle Illumina NextSeq 550 flow cell was used to sequence each immunoSEQ 96-well plate. The source study handled its data this way. The immunoSEQ output contained only junctional sequences without quality scores, so filtering could not match that applied to full-length reads. To assign V/J genes and CDR3, sequences were annotated against IMGT germline references using PyIR, a Python wrapper for IgBLAST v1.9. Reads were filtered out if the reads had weak V/J assignments (E-value above 1e-6), no CDR3, stop codons, out-of-frame junctions, or ambiguous translated residues. V3J clonotypes were defined as sequences sharing the same inferred V gene, J gene, and CDR3 amino acid sequence. The percentage overlap between two repertoires was calculated by dividing the number of shared unique clonotypes by the size of the smaller repertoire. Three approaches were used to assess repertoire richness: RTK rarefaction, the Chao1 estimator, and Recon v2.1 estimates of unobserved clonotypes. For all TCRbeta clonotypes obtained by the gDNA method from a handful of donors, generation probabilities were computed with OLGA. Drawn from immuneACCESS, this table holds only the in-frame rearrangements with V and J called that TCRdb kept. Clones are partly lost; checked studies trace under half to an unresolved V gene and leave the rest unexplained. The V and J calls and clone size were taken over from that table, and D and trimming were inferred from the DNA. The sample data list roughly 590,000 clones, and nearly 97% of these were observed just once. Clones ranked in the top ten supply 0.11% of the sample.

The data were taken from a study of shared clonotypes between healthy human individuals (dated by TCRdb to the early 2020s). About the investigation overall: Three men and a couple of women, aged 18 to 49 years, made up the cohort. For each donor, three plates each were used for CD4 naive and CD4 memory, two plates were used for CD8 naive, and one plate was used for CD8 memory. Blood TCR repertoires of a handful of healthy adults were deeply sequenced to estimate repertoire size and the extent of clonotype sharing between individuals. To increase sequencing depth and limit assay-specific biases, different laboratories used diverse techniques to prepare libraries and sequence TCR repertoires. Each donor's leukapheresis produced roughly between roughly 0.85 and 9.5 billion PBMCs. The study at large found these results: Naive subsets generally had larger estimated clonotype richness than memory subsets. Based on pairwise subsampling, the degree of clonotype sharing among donors was expected to be affected by sequencing depth. Rarefaction of sorted-subset datasets indicated incomplete sequencing despite the large sequencing depth. Higher generation probabilities were observed for clonotypes shared by all four sorted-subset donors than for non-shared clonotypes. Across four donors, roughly 5.1% of naive CD4, around 3.3% of naive CD8, 2.3% of memory CD4, and over 0.35% of memory CD8 clonotypes were shared. Sampling was restricted to blood, and TCR repertoires in tissue are likely to differ from TCR repertoires in blood. The small number of donors limited the genetic and exposure-history diversity represented.

CD8 naive samples consisted of CD45RO-negative cells that were positively selected for CCR7, yielding a CD45RA+CCR7+ population without TemRA cells. Healthy HIV-negative adults with no recently reported acute infections or vaccinations were included as donors. Every donor was a Caucasian adult residing in Nashville, Tennessee, USA. After blood collection by leukapheresis, PBMCs were isolated using Ficoll-Histopaque density gradient centrifugation and then cryopreserved in the vapor phase of liquid nitrogen. Analytical flow cytometry was used to check the purity and quantity of each magnetically sorted T cell population. From each sorted fraction, genomic DNA was isolated and quantified by UV absorbance on a Nanodrop 2000c.

The sample taken for sequencing was naive CD8+ T cells sorted from blood. In light of the paper, this sample's cell subset or site label describes: CD45RA+CCR7+. The sequence is built from TRBV28 and TRBJ2-7; the D segment might be TRBD1 or TRBD2, since each matches 5 bases. The TCR was taken from a woman between 25 and 40 years old in good health. For the CDR3, the sequence is CASSRDLSYEQYF. The bases are TGTGCCAGCAGTCGGGACCTTTCCTACGAGCAGTACTTC. The reference TRBV28 and TRBJ2-7 proteins fill in what lies around the CDR3, so the full variable domain reads DVKVTQSSRYLVKRTGEKVFLECVQDMDHENMFWYRQDPGLGLRLIYFSYDVKMKEKGDIPEGYSVSREKKERFSLILESASTNQTSMYLCASSRDLSYEQYFGPGTRLTVT.